Below are 20 T cell receptor beta chains sequenced from a single sample in a study of blood T cell repertoires in COVID-19. The table came from immunoSEQ multiplex PCR; TCRdb's copy has only in-frame clones and leaves some out. This sample has 250,000 to 300,000 clones, with about 93% found just once. Sequenced: PBMCs or T cells enriched from blood (not recorded which). All receptors come from a woman in her twenties or thirties who had recovered from COVID-19.

The V gene is TRBV5-1, the J gene TRBJ1-1; perhaps TRBD1 as D (6 bases). CDR3 length: 14 amino acids. Trimming took 4 bases from V and 1 from J, leaving 11 bases between them. CDR1 is SGHRS, CDR2 YFSETQ, per germline. CDR3 coding DNA: TGCGCCAGCAGCGGGCTGGGGGCGAACACTGAAGCTTTCTTT. Translating gives CASSGLGANTEAFF.

The rearrangement joins TRBV18 to TRBJ2-7; 9 nucleotides align to TRBD2. The CDR3 sequence is 17 residues long. The germline V gene encodes CDR1 KGHSH and CDR2 LQKENI. The ends lost 3 bases at V and 4 bases at J; junction bases unmatched: 13. The CDR3, as DNA: TGTGCCAGCTCACCCTTAGCGGGAGTGGCGGGGGATTACGAGCAGTACTTC. This gives the protein CASSPLAGVAGDYEQYF.

The chain has TRBV28 and TRBJ1-4; D unclear. CDR3 length: 12 amino acids. Germline values: CDR1 MDHEN, CDR2 SYDVKM. V was pared by 6 bases and J by 10 bases, with 12 bases between. CDR3 coding DNA: TGTGCCAGCAGCCCCGGGTTGGGAAAACTGTTTTTT. Encoded protein: CASSPGLGKLFF.

Regarding this clone: At one end, the junction sequence differs from germline, possibly due to a read error. V and J are TRBV11-2 and TRBJ2-7, with 11 bases lining up with TRBD2. CDR1 and CDR2 from the germline V gene are SGHAT and FQNNGV. CDR3 length: 15 residues. In DNA form, the CDR3 reads TGTGCCAGCAGTTTAGCGGGAGGGTCCTCCTACGAGCAGTACTTC. Encoded protein: CASSLAGGSSYEQYF.

This clone was counted only a few times. The chain uses TRBV12-3 or TRBV12-4 and TRBJ1-1, with D tentatively TRBD1 (5 bases). This CDR3 is 13 amino acids long. V shed 3 bases and J shed 8 bases, with 13 bases lying between them. The CDR3 sequence: CASSFQNQGEAFF. The CDR3 nucleotides are TGTGCCAGCAGTTTCCAGAACCAGGGAGAAGCTTTCTTT.

V usage is TRBV3-1 (or the pseudogene TRBV3-2) and J usage is TRBJ2-7, with 8 bases matching TRBD2. V trimming: 4 bases; J trimming: 0 bases; junction bases outside the gene matches: 8. Germline V gives CDR1 LGHDT, CDR2 YNNKEL (reference sequence). This CDR3 contains 16 residues. CDR3 loop: CASSRPTSASSYEQYF. In DNA form, the CDR3 reads TGTGCCAGCAGCCGCCCGACTAGCGCGAGCTCCTACGAGCAGTACTTC.

The J gene is TRBJ2-7, the V gene TRBV15, with 9 bases lining up with TRBD1. This CDR3 comprises 15 residues. Trimming cost V 1 base and J 2 bases; bases outside gene matches: 3. Germline CDR1 LNHNV, CDR2 YYDKDF (reference sequence). The CDR3 sequence: CATSRVRTGAYEQYF. The CDR3 coding sequence is TGTGCCACCAGCAGAGTTAGGACAGGGGCCTACGAGCAGTACTTC.

The V and J genes are TRBV28 and TRBJ1-2; D might be TRBD1 (6 bases). V dropped 8 bases and J dropped 4 bases, with 14 bases sitting between them. The CDR3 sequence is 13 residues long. In germline, CDR1 is MDHEN, CDR2 SYDVKM. The CDR3 loop is CASGRGGAYGYTF. DNA for the CDR3: TGTGCCAGCGGTAGAGGGGGGGCCTATGGCTACACCTTC.

V is TRBV6-5 and J is TRBJ2-7, with 7 bases aligning to TRBD1. V trimming: 0 bases; J trimming: 2 bases; junction bases outside the gene matches: 4. The CDR3 covers 15 residues. Germline CDR1 and CDR2: MNHEY and SVGAGI. In nucleotides, the CDR3 is TGTGCCAGCAGTTACTCCTACAGGGGAACCTACGAGCAGTACTTC. Translated: CASSYSYRGTYEQYF.

The chain links TRBV3-1 (or the pseudogene TRBV3-2) to TRBJ1-5; D is perhaps TRBD1 (6 bases). The CDR3 has 15 residues. Germline values: CDR1 LGHDT, CDR2 YNNKEL (reference sequence). V lost 4 bases to trimming and J lost 7 bases, with 17 bases between them. CDR3 region: CASSPQTGSHQPQHF. The CDR3 DNA reads as TGTGCCAGCAGCCCTCAGACAGGATCGCACCAGCCCCAGCATTTT.

This sequence joins TRBV7-2 and TRBJ2-7; no definite D call. V lost 1 base and J lost 6, with 10 bases in between. The CDR3 covers 13 residues. In germline, CDR1 is SGHTA, CDR2 FQGNSA. The CDR3 region has the DNA TGTGCCAGCAGCTTAGTATCTATCTCCGAGCAGTACTTC. Protein product: CASSLVSISEQYF.

The chain carries TRBV19 and TRBJ1-3; no definite D call. The germline gives CDR1 LNHDA, CDR2 SQIVND (reference sequence). This CDR3 is 14 amino acids long. Trimming stripped 3 bases from V and 0 bases from J, with 6 bases between. Here the CDR3 reads CASSILNSGNTIYF. The DNA of the CDR3 is TGTGCCAGTAGTATTCTAAACTCTGGAAACACCATATATTTT.

The rearrangement links TRBV9 to TRBJ2-5; 15 bases fit TRBD2. Germline V gene lookup returns CDR1 SGDLS and CDR2 YYNGEE. V was pared by 8 bases and J by 5 bases, with 7 bases of the junction left unmatched. The CDR3 is 15 amino acids. The CDR3 sequence is CASEKGLAGGETQYF. The CDR3 coding sequence is TGTGCCAGTGAGAAAGGACTAGCGGGAGGGGAGACCCAGTACTTC.

The chain couples TRBV29-1 to TRBJ2-1; TRBD1 might be the D (5 bases). Germline-derived CDR1 and CDR2 are SQVTM and ANQGSEA. The CDR3 spans 12 residues. The V gene lost 3 bases and the J gene lost 10 bases, with 13 bases spanning the gap. The CDR3 protein is CSVESGHQEQFF. Written as DNA, the CDR3 is TGCAGCGTTGAGTCAGGGCATCAGGAGCAGTTCTTC.

The chain carries TRBV25-1 and TRBJ2-2; a possible D gene is TRBD2 (6 bases). Deletions cut 6 bases from V and 5 bases from J, with 19 bases between. Per the germline V gene, CDR1 is MGHDK and CDR2 is SYGVNS. This CDR3 has 16 residues. The CDR3 loop is CASRVGEDGATGELFF. The CDR3 bases are TGTGCCAGCAGGGTTGGGGAGGACGGAGCGACCGGGGAGCTGTTTTTT.

The rearrangement joins TRBV11-2 to TRBJ2-5, with D tentatively TRBD2 (6 bases). This CDR3 comprises 15 residues. The V gene lost 0 bases and the J gene lost 5 bases, with 13 bases spanning the gap. Germline lookup yields CDR1 SGHAT and CDR2 FQNNGV. CDR3 region: CASSLDSTSMETQYF. CDR3 DNA sequence: TGTGCCAGCAGCTTAGATTCAACTAGCATGGAGACCCAGTACTTC. The full variable domain, in which reference TRBV11-2 and TRBJ2-5 provide the parts outside the CDR3, is EAGVAQSPRYKIIEKRQSVAFWCNPISGHATLYWYQQILGQGPKLLIQFQNNGVVDDSQLPKDRFSAERLKGVDSTLKIQPAKLEDSAVYLCASSLDSTSMETQYFGPGTRLLVL.

The chain recombines TRBV28 with TRBJ2-7; TRBD2 aligns across 8 bases. V was pared by 5 bases and J by 0 bases, with 9 bases of the junction left unmatched. CDR1 and CDR2 (germline): MDHEN, SYDVKM. The CDR3 totals 16 residues. CDR3 DNA: TGTGCCAGCAGTCTTAAACTAGCGGCAGGCTCCTACGAGCAGTACTTC. Its translation is CASSLKLAAGSYEQYF.

The V call is TRBV7-2, the J call TRBJ2-7; D possibly corresponds to TRBD2 (6 bases). There are 16 residues in the CDR3. CDR1 and CDR2 (germline): SGHTA, FQGNSA. V lost 1 base and J lost 4, with 17 bases in between. CDR3 DNA: TGTGCCAGCAGCTTAGGAGGCGGGATCCTCCATTACGAGCAGTACTTC. Translated, it gives CASSLGGGILHYEQYF.

The rearrangement uses TRBV7-3 and TRBJ2-5; 14 bases agree with TRBD2. V lost 3 bases to trimming and J lost 4 bases; unmatched junction nucleotides: 7. There are 17 residues in the CDR3. Germline values: CDR1 SGHTA, CDR2 FQGTGA. The CDR3 reads CASSLTSGRAAIETQYF. The CDR3 DNA sequence: TGTGCCAGCAGCTTGACTAGCGGGAGGGCCGCTATAGAGACCCAGTACTTC.

The count of this clone is one. V and J are TRBV27 and TRBJ2-5; 7 bases map to TRBD2. The CDR3 length is 16 residues. Germline CDR1 MNHEY, CDR2 SMNVEV (reference sequence). The junction had 9 bases not matched to a gene; V was cut back by 2 bases and J by 3 bases. The CDR3: CASSLRPSGIKETQYF. In nucleotides, the CDR3 is TGTGCCAGCAGTTTACGGCCTAGCGGAATAAAAGAGACCCAGTACTTC.